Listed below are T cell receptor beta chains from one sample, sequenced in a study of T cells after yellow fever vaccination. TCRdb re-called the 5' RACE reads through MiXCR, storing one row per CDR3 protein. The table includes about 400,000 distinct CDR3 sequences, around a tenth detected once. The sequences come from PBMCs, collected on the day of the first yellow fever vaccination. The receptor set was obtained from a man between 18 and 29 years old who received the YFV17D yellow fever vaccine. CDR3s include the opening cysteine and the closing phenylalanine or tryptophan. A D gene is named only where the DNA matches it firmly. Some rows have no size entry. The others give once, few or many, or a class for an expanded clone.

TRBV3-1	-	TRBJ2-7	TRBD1	CASSQGGTGSNEQYF	TGTGCCAGCAGCCAAGGAGGGACAGGGAGTAACGAGCAGTACTTC
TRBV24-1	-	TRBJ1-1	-	CATSASDKNTEAFF	TGTGCCACCAGTGCGTCGGACAAGAACACTGAAGCTTTCTTT
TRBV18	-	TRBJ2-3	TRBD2	CASSPTRGGPSTDTQYF	TGTGCCAGCTCACCAACGCGGGGGGGCCCTAGCACAGATACGCAGTATTTT
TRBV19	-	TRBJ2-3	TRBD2	CASSISGGQHTQYF	TGTGCCAGTAGTATTAGCGGGGGGCAACATACGCAGTATTTT
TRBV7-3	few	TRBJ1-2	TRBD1	CASSQRDRGDYGYTF	TGTGCCAGCAGCCAAAGAGACAGGGGGGACTATGGCTACACCTTC
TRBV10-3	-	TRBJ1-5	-	CAISESLTSNQPQHF	TGTGCCATCAGTGAGTCGTTGACTAGCAATCAGCCCCAGCATTTT
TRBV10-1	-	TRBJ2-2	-	CASSDSLGSAGELFF	TGCGCCAGCAGTGATTCGTTGGGGTCGGCCGGGGAGCTGTTTTTT
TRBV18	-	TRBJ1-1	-	CASSTGEPPEAFF	TGTGCCAGCTCGACCGGGGAGCCCCCTGAAGCTTTCTTT
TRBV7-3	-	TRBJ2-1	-	CASSLIGGLDEQFF	TGTGCCAGCAGCTTAATCGGGGGCCTGGATGAGCAGTTCTTC
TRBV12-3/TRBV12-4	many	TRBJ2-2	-	CASSLGWGGLNTGELFF	TGTGCCAGCAGTTTAGGGTGGGGCGGACTGAACACCGGGGAGCTGTTTTTT
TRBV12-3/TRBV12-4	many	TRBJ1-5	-	CASQGTAYQPQHF	TGTGCCAGCCAGGGGACGGCTTATCAGCCCCAGCATTTT
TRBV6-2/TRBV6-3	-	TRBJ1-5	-	CASSYPVSNQPQHF	TGTGCCAGCAGTTATCCGGTTAGCAATCAGCCCCAGCATTTT
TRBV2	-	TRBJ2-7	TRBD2	CASGLAGERAYEQYF	TGTGCCAGCGGACTAGCGGGGGAAAGGGCCTACGAGCAGTACTTC
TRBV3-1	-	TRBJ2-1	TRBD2	CASSQQVAGGLYNEQFF	TGTGCCAGCAGCCAGCAGGTAGCGGGGGGGCTCTACAATGAGCAGTTCTTC
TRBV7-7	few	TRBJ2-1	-	CASSLVAGKSSYNEQFF	TGTGCCAGCAGCTTAGTTGCAGGAAAGAGCTCCTACAATGAGCAGTTCTTC
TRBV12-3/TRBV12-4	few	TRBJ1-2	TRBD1	CASRPDRAYGYTF	TGTGCCAGCAGGCCCGACAGGGCCTATGGCTACACCTTC